The present TCR beta chain was sequenced within a study of response to subunit inactivated influenza vaccine. CDR3 length equals 13 residues. The germline gives CDR1 SGHAT, CDR2 FQDESV (reference sequence). J lost 5 bases, V lost 5 bases, and 4 bases had no gene match. This clonotype was counted a few times. One entry per CDR3 protein, called by TCRdb with MiXCR from the RT-PCR reads. The sample yields about half a million distinct CDR3 sequences, about 25% seen once. The input for sequencing was CD4+ T cells sorted from PBMCs, taken more than 4 days after vaccination. This TCR came from a man aged 45-60 years who received an inactivated influenza vaccine. The chain uses TRBV11-1 and TRBJ2-7, with TRBD1 matching over 9 bases. CDR3 amino acids: CASSGRDRDEQYF. For the CDR3, the DNA is TGTGCCAGCAGCGGCCGGGACAGGGACGAGCAGTACTTC.